This T cell receptor (beta chain) came from a study of blood T cell repertoires in COVID-19. As for the study in general: Samples came from the United States, Italy and Spain, spanning acute and convalescent COVID-19. In each case, the material was cDNA or gDNA derived from T cells, B-cell-depleted T cells, or PBMCs.

Original processing notes: Amplifying reference gene primers gave estimates of nucleated cell counts. Measured with immunoSEQ multiplex PCR; TCRdb has only the in-frame clones, and not every one. That table is the source of V, J and clone size, and D and trimming were worked out from the DNA. The data hold about 250,000 clones, with around 82% observed a single time. Germline CDR1 is MNHEY and CDR2 is SVGAGI. This CDR3 has 15 residues. Trimming took off 0 bases at V and 0 bases at J, with 8 bases between the two ends. The gene calls are TRBV6-5 and TRBJ1-2; D not certain. Sequenced: peripheral blood. The clonotype was recovered from a woman of 80 years or more with active or convalescent COVID-19. This chain's CDR3 is CASSYSPQTNYGYTF. CDR3 DNA sequence: TGTGCCAGCAGTTACTCGCCGCAGACTAACTATGGCTACACCTTC.